The clone carrying this TCR beta chain was counted between two and nine times. These data are taken from a study of blood T cell repertoires in COVID-19. Study as a whole: Samples representing acute and convalescent COVID-19 were sourced from the United States, Italy and Spain.

Original methodology: Amplifying reference gene primers gave estimates of nucleated cell counts. Produced via immunoSEQ multiplex PCR; TCRdb's table is partial and in-frame only. V and J calls and clone size are copied from that table; D and trimming were computed from the DNA. The sample records some 320,000 clones, 85% being singletons. Residents of 24 US areas, aged about 18 to 95 years, made up the participants. The clonotype originates from a woman aged 25 to 39 who had been exposed to COVID-19. What was sequenced was PBMCs or T cells enriched from blood (not recorded which).

The CDR3 loop is CASSDWTGTEAFF. CDR3 nucleotide sequence: TGTGCCAGCAGTGACTGGACTGGGACTGAAGCTTTCTTT. The rearrangement joins TRBV6-4 to TRBJ1-1; no reliable D call. The CDR3 spans 13 residues. Germline assignment: CDR1 MRHNA and CDR2 SNTAGT. With 1 base removed from V and 5 bases from J, the gap between germline ends came to 8 bases.